These 7 T cell receptor beta chains were all obtained from the same sample, sequenced in a study of T cell repertoires in cytomegalovirus infection. Each CDR3 protein gets one entry after TCRdb re-called the reads with MiXCR. This table has roughly 760,000 distinct CDR3 sequences, roughly a third appearing once. The sequencing sample was made of PBMCs. The receptor set was obtained from a human donor in good health (CMV status not recorded). Some clones in this sample may be carry-over from other donors' samples.

The chain couples TRBV7-3 to TRBJ1-5; weak D call: TRBD1 (5 bases). This CDR3 is 15 amino acids long. The V end lost 7 bases, the J end lost 0 bases, and 13 bases lay between the germline ends. Germline V gives CDR1 SGHTA, CDR2 FQGTGA. The CDR3 loop reads CASTKQENSNQPQHF. The DNA of the CDR3 is TGTGCCAGCACCAAACAGGAGAATAGCAATCAGCCCCAGCATTTT.

This chain uses TRBV12-3 or TRBV12-4 with TRBJ2-6; D is perhaps TRBD1 or TRBD2 (5 bases each). The CDR3 sequence is 16 residues long. V was trimmed by 6 bases and J by 2 bases, leaving 14 bases between them. CDR3 bases: TGTGCCAGCAGACCTCGGGACGGAACTGGGGCCAACGTCCTGACTTTC. The encoded protein is CASRPRDGTGANVLTF.

The chain recombines TRBV5-6 with TRBJ1-2, with D possibly TRBD1 on 6 matching bases. CDR3 length equals 13 residues. V was shortened by 6 bases and J by 8 bases, with 17 bases between the two germline ends. CDR1 SGHDT and CDR2 YYEEEE come from the germline V gene. The CDR3 DNA reads TGTGCCAGCACCCACGGGGGGGCGCCGGGCTACACCTTC. Translated: CASTHGGAPGYTF.

The chain joins TRBV7-8 to TRBJ2-5; D is uncertain. Germline loops: CDR1 SGHVS, CDR2 FQNEAQ. The CDR3 has 13 amino acids. Trimming stripped 5 bases from V and 5 bases from J, with 12 bases between. CDR3 bases: TGTGCCAGCAGCCCCCATATTAGGGAGACCCAGTACTTC. This sequence encodes CASSPHIRETQYF.

V and J are TRBV9 and TRBJ2-3; D is possibly TRBD1 or TRBD2 (5 bases each). The CDR3 has 16 residues. In germline, CDR1 is SGDLS, CDR2 YYNGEE. V lost 0 bases and J lost 1, with 12 bases in between. The CDR3 is CASSVGGRGGTDTQYF. The CDR3 DNA sequence: TGTGCCAGCAGCGTAGGCGGACGAGGGGGCACAGATACGCAGTATTTT.

This chain joins TRBV4-2 and TRBJ1-1, with 8 positions matching TRBD1. V shed 0 bases, J shed 0 bases, and the junction held 12 bases outside the gene matches. The CDR3 spans 19 residues. Germline values: CDR1 LGHNA, CDR2 YNFKEQ. CDR3 residues: CASSQDPINRGILNTEAFF. Here the CDR3 DNA reads TGTGCCAGCAGCCAAGACCCTATAAACAGGGGGATCTTGAACACTGAAGCTTTCTTT.

V gene TRBV6-1 combines with J gene TRBJ1-1; D possibly corresponds to TRBD1 (5 bases). The CDR3 loop spans 15 amino acids. Germline assignment: CDR1 MNHNS and CDR2 SASEGT. V lost 1 base to trimming and J lost 1 base, with 10 bases between them. The chain's CDR3 is CASSEGQGGNTEAFF. The CDR3 DNA reads as TGTGCCAGCAGTGAAGGGCAGGGCGGGAACACTGAAGCTTTCTTT.